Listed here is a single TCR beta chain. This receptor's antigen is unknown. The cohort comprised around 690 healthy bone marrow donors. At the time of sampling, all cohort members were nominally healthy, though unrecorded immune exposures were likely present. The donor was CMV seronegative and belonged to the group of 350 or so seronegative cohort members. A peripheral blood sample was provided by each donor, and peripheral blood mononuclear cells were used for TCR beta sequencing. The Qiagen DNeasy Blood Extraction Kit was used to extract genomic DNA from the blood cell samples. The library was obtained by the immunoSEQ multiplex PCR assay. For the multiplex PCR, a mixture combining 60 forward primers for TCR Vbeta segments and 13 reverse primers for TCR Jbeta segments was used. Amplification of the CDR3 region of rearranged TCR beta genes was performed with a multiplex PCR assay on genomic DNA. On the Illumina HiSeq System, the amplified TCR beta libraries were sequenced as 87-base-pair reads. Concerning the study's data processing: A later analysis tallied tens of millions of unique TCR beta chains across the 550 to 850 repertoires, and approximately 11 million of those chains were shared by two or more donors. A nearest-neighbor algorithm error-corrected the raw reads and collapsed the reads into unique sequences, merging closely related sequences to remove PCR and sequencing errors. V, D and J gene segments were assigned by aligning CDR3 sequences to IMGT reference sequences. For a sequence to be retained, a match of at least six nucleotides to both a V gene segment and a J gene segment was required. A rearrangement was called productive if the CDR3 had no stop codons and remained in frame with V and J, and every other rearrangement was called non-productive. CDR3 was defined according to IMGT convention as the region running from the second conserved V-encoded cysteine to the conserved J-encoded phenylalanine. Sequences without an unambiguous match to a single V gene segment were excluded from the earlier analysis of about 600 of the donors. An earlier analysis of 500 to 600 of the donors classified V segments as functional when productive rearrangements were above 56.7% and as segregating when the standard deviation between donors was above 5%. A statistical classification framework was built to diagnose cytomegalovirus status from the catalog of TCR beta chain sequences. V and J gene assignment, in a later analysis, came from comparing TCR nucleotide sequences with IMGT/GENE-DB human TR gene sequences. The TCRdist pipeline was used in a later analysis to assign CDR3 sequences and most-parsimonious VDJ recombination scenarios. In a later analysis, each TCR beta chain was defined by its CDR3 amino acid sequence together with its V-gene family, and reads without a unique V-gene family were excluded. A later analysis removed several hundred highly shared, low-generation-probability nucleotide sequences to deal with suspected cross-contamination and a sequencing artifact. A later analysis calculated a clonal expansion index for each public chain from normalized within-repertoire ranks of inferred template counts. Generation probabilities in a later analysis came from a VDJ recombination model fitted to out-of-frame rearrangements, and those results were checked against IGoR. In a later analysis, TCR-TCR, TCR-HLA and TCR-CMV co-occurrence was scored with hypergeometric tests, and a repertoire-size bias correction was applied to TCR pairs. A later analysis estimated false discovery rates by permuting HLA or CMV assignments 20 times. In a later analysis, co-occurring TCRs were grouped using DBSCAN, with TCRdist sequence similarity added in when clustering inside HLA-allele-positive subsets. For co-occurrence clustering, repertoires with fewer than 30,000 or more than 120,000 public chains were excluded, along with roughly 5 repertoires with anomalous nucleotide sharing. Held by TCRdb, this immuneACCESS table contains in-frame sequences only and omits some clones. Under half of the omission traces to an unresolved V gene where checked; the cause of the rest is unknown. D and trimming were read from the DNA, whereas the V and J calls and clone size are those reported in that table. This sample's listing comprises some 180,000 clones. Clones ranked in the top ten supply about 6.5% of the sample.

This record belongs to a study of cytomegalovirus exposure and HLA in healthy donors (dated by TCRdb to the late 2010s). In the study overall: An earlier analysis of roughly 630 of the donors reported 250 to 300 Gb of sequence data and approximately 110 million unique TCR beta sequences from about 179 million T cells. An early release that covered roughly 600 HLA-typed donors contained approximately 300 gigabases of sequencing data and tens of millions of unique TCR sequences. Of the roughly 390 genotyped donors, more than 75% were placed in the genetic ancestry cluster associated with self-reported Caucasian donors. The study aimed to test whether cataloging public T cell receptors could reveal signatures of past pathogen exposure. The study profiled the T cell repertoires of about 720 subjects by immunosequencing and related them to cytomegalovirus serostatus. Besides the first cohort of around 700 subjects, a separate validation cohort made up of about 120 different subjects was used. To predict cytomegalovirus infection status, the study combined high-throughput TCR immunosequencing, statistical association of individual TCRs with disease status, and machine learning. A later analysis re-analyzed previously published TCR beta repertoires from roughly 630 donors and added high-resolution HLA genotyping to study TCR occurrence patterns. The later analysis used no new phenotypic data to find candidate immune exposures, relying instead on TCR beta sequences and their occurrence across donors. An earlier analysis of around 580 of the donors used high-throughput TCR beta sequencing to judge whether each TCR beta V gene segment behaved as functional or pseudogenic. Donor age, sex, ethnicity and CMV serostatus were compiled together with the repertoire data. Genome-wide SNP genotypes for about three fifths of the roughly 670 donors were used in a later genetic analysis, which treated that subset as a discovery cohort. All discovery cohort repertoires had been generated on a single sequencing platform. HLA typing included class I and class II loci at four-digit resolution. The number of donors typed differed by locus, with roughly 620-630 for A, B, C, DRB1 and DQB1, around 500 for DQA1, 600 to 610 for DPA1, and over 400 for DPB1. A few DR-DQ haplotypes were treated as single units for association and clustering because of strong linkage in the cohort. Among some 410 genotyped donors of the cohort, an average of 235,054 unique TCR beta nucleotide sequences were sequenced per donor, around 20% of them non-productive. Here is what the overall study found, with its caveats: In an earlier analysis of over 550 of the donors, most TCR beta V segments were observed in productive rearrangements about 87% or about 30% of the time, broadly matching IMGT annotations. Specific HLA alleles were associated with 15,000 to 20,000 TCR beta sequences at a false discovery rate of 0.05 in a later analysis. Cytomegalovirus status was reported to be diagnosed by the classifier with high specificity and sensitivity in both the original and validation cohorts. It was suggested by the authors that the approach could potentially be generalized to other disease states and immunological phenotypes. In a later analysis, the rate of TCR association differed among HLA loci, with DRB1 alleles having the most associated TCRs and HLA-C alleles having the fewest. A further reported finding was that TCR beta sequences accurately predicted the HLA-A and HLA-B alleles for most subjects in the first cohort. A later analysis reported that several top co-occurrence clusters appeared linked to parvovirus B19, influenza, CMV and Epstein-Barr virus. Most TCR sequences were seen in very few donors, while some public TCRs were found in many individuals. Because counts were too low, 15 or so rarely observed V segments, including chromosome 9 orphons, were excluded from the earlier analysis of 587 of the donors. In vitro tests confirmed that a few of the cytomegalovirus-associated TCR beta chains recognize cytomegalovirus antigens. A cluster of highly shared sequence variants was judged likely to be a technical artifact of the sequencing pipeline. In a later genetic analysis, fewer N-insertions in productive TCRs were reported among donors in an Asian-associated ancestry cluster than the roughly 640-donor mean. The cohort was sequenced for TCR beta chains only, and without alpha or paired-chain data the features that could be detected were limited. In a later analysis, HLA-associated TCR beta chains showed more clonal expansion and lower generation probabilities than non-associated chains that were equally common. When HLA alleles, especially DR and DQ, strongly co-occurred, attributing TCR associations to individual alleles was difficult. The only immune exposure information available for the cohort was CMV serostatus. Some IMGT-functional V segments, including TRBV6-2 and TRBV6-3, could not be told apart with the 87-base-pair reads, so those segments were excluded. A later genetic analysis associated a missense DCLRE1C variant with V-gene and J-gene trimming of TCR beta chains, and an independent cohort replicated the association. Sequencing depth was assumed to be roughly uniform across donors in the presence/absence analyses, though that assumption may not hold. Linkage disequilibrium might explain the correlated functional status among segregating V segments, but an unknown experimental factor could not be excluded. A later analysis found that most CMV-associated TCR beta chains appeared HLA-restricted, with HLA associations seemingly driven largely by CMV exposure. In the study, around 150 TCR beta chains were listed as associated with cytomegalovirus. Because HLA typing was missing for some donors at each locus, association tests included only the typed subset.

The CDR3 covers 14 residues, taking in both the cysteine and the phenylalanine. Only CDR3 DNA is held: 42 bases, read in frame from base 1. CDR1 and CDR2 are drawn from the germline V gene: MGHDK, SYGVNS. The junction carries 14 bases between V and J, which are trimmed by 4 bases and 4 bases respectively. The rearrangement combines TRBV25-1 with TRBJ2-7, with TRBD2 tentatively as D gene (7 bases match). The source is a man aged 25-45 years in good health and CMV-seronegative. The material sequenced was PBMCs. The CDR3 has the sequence CASSVGGPGYEQYF. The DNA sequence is TGTGCCAGCAGTGTGGGGGGGCCAGGGTACGAGCAGTACTTC.